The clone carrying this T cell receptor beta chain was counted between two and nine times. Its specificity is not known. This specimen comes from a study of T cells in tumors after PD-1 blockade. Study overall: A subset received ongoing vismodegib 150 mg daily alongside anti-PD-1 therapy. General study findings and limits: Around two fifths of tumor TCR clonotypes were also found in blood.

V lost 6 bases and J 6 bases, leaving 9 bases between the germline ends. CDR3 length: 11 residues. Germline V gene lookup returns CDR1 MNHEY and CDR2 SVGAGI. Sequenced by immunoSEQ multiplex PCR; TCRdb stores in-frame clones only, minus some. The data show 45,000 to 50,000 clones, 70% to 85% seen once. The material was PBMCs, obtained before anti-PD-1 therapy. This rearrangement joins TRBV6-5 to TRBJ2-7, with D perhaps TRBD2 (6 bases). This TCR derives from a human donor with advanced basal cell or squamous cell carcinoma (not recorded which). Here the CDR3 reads CASRRGGEQYF. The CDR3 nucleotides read TGTGCCAGCAGGAGGGGAGGCGAGCAGTACTTC.